This is a list of T cell receptor beta chains from one sample in a study of Ad26.COV2.S vaccination and SARS-CoV-2 variants. Using immunoSEQ multiplex PCR, the repertoire was profiled, and TCRdb retains in-frame clones only, with some absent. This repertoire shows about 500,000 clones, 89% found once; its top ten account for around 1.8%. The sequencing here drew on peripheral blood, taken in a trial of Ad26.COV2.S vaccine versus placebo. The receptors come from a person between 18 and 59 years old who received the Ad26.COV2.S COVID-19 vaccine or a placebo. CDR3s leave out the opening cysteine and the closing phenylalanine or tryptophan. A D gene is named only where the DNA matches it firmly. Expanded clones are given a class, and other clones once, few, many or no size at all.

14	TRBJ2-1	-	TRBD2	TRBV9	ASSVGLAGALNEQF
10	TRBJ2-7	-	-	TRBV18	ASSLDNYEQY
11	TRBJ2-7	-	-	TRBV19	ASSIQRSYEQY
11	TRBJ1-5	-	-	TRBV7-2	ASSLDRNQPQH
13	TRBJ2-7	-	TRBD2	TRBV7-2	ASSDSGGDTYEQY
13	TRBJ1-2	-	-	TRBV27	ASSQSIAGVYGYT
12	TRBJ2-7	-	-	TRBV2	ASSIDREVGEQY
13	TRBJ2-1	-	TRBD1	TRBV11-2	ASSSGTGSYNEQF
14	TRBJ1-1	-	-	TRBV27	ASSFYREGMNTEAF
11	TRBJ1-1	-	-	TRBV19	ASSLQTNTEAF
12	TRBJ1-6	-	-	TRBV19	ASTSGRASSPLH
12	TRBJ2-4	-	-	TRBV27	ASASGGAKNIQY
14	TRBJ1-4	-	-	TRBV28	ASSLAGSPTNEKLF
12	TRBJ1-6	-	-	TRBV19	ASTPGQDVSPLH
12	TRBJ1-6	-	-	TRBV9	ASSLNVGDSPLH
13	TRBJ1-5	-	-	TRBV7-8	ASSSNGRSVQPQH
10	TRBJ2-1	once	TRBD1	TRBV4-1	ASSQGTGTIF
12	TRBJ1-2	-	-	TRBV10-2	ASSESSVLYGYT
11	TRBJ1-2	-	-	TRBV5-4	ASSFDRNYGYT
14	TRBJ2-3	-	-	TRBV6-1	ASSEGLAGYTDTQY
11	TRBJ2-1	-	-	TRBV5-1	ASSLLVGNEQF
12	TRBJ2-1	-	-	TRBV30	AWSRLAVNNEQF
13	TRBJ2-7	-	TRBD2	TRBV6-5	ASSYSTSSGYEQY
10	TRBJ2-7	-	-	TRBV4-1	ASSQPRGVQY